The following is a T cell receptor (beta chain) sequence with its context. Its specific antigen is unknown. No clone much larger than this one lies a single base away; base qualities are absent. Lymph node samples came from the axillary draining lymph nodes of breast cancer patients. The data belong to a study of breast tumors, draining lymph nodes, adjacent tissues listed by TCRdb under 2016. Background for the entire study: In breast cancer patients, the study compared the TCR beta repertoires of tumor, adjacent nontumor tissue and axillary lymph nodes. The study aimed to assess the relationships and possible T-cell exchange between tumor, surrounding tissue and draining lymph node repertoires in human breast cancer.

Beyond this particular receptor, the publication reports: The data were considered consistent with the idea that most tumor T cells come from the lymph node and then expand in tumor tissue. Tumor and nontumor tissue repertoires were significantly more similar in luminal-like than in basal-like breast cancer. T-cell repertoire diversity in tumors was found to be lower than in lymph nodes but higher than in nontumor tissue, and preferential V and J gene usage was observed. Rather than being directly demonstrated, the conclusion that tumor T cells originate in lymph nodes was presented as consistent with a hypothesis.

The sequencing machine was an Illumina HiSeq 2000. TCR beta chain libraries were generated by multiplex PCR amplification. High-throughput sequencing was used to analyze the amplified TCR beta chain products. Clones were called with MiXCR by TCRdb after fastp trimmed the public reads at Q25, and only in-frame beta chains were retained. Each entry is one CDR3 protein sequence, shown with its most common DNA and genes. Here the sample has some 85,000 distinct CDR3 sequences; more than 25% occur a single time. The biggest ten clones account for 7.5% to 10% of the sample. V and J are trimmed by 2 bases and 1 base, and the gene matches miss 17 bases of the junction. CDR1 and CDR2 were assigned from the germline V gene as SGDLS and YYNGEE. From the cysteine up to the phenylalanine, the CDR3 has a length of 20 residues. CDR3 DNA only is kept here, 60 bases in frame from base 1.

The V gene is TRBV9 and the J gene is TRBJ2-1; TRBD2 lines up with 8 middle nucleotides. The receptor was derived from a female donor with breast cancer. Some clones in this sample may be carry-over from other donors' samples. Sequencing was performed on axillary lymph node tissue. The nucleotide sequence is TGTGCCAGCAGCGTTGGGGGAGGGGGTACGGCGGGAGGATCCTACAATGAGCAGTTCTTC. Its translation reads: CASSVGGGGTAGGSYNEQFF.